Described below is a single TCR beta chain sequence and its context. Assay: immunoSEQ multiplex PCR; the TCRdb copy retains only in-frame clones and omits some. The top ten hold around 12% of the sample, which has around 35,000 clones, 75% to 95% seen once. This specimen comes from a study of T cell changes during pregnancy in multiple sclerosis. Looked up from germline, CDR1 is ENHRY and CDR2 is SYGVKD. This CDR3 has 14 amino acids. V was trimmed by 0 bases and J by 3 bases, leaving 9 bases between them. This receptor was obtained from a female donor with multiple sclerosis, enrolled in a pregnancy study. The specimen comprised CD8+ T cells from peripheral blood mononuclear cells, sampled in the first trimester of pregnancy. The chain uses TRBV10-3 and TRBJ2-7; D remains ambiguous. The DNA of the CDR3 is TGTGCCATCAGTGAGTCGACTCCTAACTACGAGCAGTACTTC. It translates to CAISESTPNYEQYF.